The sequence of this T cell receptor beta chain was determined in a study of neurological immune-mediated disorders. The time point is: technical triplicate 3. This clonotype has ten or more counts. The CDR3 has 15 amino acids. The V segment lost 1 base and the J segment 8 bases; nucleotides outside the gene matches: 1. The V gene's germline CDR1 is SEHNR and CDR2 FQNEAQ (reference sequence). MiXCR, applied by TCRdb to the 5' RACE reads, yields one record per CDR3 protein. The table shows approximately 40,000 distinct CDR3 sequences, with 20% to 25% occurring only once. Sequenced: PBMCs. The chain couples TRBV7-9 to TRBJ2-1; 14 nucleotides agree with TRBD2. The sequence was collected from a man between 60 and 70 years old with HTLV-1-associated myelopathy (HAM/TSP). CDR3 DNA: TGTGCCAGCAGCTTAGGACTAGCGGGAGGGTATGAGCAGTTCTTC. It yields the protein CASSLGLAGGYEQFF. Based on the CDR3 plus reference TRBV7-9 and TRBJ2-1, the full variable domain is DTGVSQNPRHKITKRGQNVTFRCDPISEHNRLYWYRQTLGQGPEFLTYFQNEAQLEKSRLLSDRFSAERPKGSFSTLEIQRTEQGDSAMYLCASSLGLAGGYEQFFGPGTRLTVL.